This TCR beta chain came from a study of cytomegalovirus exposure and HLA in healthy donors. Trimming took 2 bases from V and 3 from J; bases not matched to a gene: 7. Germline values: CDR1 SGHDT, CDR2 YYEEEE. This CDR3 spans 15 amino acids. Sequencing was performed with immunoSEQ multiplex PCR; in TCRdb, only in-frame clones are kept and a portion is missing. The sample holds around 190,000 clones; about three quarters are singletons and the top ten take 1% to 1.5%. The material sequenced was PBMCs. V is TRBV5-6 and J is TRBJ2-7; 8 bases match TRBD2. This clonotype originated in a woman under 40 in good health and CMV-seronegative. The CDR3 DNA sequence: TGTGCCAGCAGCTTCTTAGCGGGGAACAACTACGAGCAGTACTTC. Amino acids: CASSFLAGNNYEQYF.